The 22 T cell receptor beta chains presented below share a single source sample, sequenced in a study of T cell responses to AZD1222 COVID-19 vaccine. Sequencing was performed with immunoSEQ multiplex PCR; in TCRdb, only in-frame clones are kept and a portion is missing. The profile shows some 110,000 clones, 86% of them singletons. The sample here was peripheral blood, taken 28 days after the second AZD1222 dose. The source of these receptors is an adult who received the AZD1222 COVID-19 vaccine.

J is TRBJ1-6 and V is TRBV5-1; 8 nucleotides align to TRBD1. The CDR3 has 14 residues. Germline loops: CDR1 SGHRS, CDR2 YFSETQ. V gave up 4 bases and J gave up 10 bases; unmatched junction bases: 7. As DNA, the CDR3 is TGCGCCAGCAGCCCGACAGGGGAGCAGTCACCCCTCCACTTT. Its protein is CASSPTGEQSPLHF.

This chain uses TRBV6-5 with TRBJ1-2, with D unclear. In germline, CDR1 is MNHEY, CDR2 SVGAGI. The CDR3 covers 14 residues. The ends were cut back, 6 bases at V and 3 bases at J, with 14 bases in the middle. For the CDR3, the DNA is TGTGCCAGCAGCGACGGGAGCGGTCACTATGGCTACACCTTC. Translated, it gives CASSDGSGHYGYTF.

On this clone: The sample holds other DNA sequences that translate to the same CDR3. The chain links TRBV30 to TRBJ1-1; a possible D gene is TRBD1 (5 bases). This CDR3 comprises 13 residues. Germline CDR1 is GTSNPN and CDR2 is SVGIG (reference sequence). V lost 0 bases and J lost 2, with 7 bases in between. The CDR3 reads CAWSVGGNTEAFF. CDR3 nucleotides: TGTGCCTGGAGTGTGGGGGGTAACACTGAAGCTTTCTTT.

The chain links TRBV7-3 to TRBJ2-2; 13 nucleotides match TRBD2. The CDR3 has 15 amino acids. CDR1 SGHTA and CDR2 FQGTGA come from the germline V gene. The ends lost 4 bases at V and 7 bases at J; junction bases unmatched: 3. The DNA of the CDR3 is TGTGCCAGCAGCTCCCGGACTAGCGGGAGCGGGGAGCTGTTTTTT. Residues: CASSSRTSGSGELFF. Variable domain in full (rest from reference TRBV7-3 and TRBJ2-2): GAGVSQTPSNKVTEKGKYVELRCDPISGHTALYWYRQSLGQGPEFLIYFQGTGAADDSGLPNDRFFAVRPEGSVSTLKIQRTERGDSAVYLCASSSRTSGSGELFFGEGSRLTVL.

This clone was picked up a small number of times. The CDR3 bases are TGCAGCGTTGGGCAGGGCTATAATTCACCCCTCCACTTT. Its protein product is CSVGQGYNSPLHF. The chain combines TRBV29-1 with TRBJ1-6, with D possibly matching TRBD1 (5 bases). V shed 4 bases and J shed 3 bases, with 7 bases lying between them. Germline V gene sequence: CDR1 SQVTM, CDR2 ANQGSEA. This CDR3 is 13 amino acids long.

The chain combines TRBV19 with TRBJ1-5; D call uncertain. Looked up from germline, CDR1 is LNHDA and CDR2 is SQIVND (reference sequence). The length of the CDR3 is 9 residues. The V gene lost 6 bases and the J gene lost 15 bases, with 9 bases spanning the gap. As DNA, the CDR3 is TGTGCCAGTAGATTCAGATCGCATTTT. Protein sequence: CASRFRSHF. Based on the CDR3 plus reference TRBV19 and TRBJ1-5, the full variable domain is DGGITQSPKYLFRKEGQNVTLSCEQNLNHDAMYWYRQDPGQGLRLIYYSQIVNDFQKGDIAEGYSVSREKKESFPLTVTSAQKNPTAFYLCASRFRSHFGDGTRLSIL.

The chain links TRBV19 to TRBJ2-1; maybe TRBD1 (6 bases). Per the germline V gene, CDR1 is LNHDA and CDR2 is SQIVND (reference sequence). V was shortened by 5 bases and J by 5 bases, with 19 bases between the two germline ends. There are 16 residues in the CDR3. The CDR3 sequence is CASSEQGRVWDNEQFF. The CDR3 DNA is TGTGCCAGTAGTGAACAGGGTCGGGTGTGGGACAATGAGCAGTTCTTC.

Worth noting for this clone: A read error may account for a junction end that differs from germline. The chain has TRBV25-1 and TRBJ1-4; TRBD1 agrees at 8 bases. Germline CDR1 and CDR2: MGHDK and SYGVNS. This CDR3 spans 14 amino acids. The CDR3 is CASSETGGNGKLFF. The CDR3 DNA reads as TGTGCCAGCAGTGAAACAGGGGGTAATGGAAAACTGTTTTTT.

This clone was observed a few times. The chain has TRBV15 and TRBJ2-2; D perhaps matches TRBD1 (5 bases). V gave up 4 bases and J gave up 7 bases, with 22 bases separating them. Germline V gene lookup returns CDR1 LNHNV and CDR2 YYDKDF (reference sequence). The CDR3 is 17 amino acids. The CDR3 loop reads CATSTFRQFTQIGELFF. CDR3 bases: TGTGCCACCAGCACCTTTAGACAGTTTACACAAATCGGGGAGCTGTTTTTT. The full variable domain, completed using reference TRBV15 and TRBJ2-2, is DAMVIQNPRYQVTQFGKPVTLSCSQTLNHNVMYWYQQKSSQAPKLLFHYYDKDFNNEADTPDNFQSRRPNTSFCFLDIRSPGLGDTAMYLCATSTFRQFTQIGELFFGEGSRLTVL.

The chain has TRBV2 and TRBJ2-3, with 13 nucleotides matching TRBD2. The ends lost 9 bases at V and 3 bases at J; junction bases unmatched: 6. In germline, CDR1 is SNHLY, CDR2 FYNNEI. This CDR3 is built from 15 residues. This chain's CDR3 is CARGLAGLGTDTQYF. For the CDR3, the DNA is TGTGCCAGGGGACTAGCGGGACTGGGAACAGATACGCAGTATTTT.

J is TRBJ1-5 and V is TRBV4-3; 7 bases match TRBD1. Germline CDR1 is LGHNA and CDR2 is YSLEER. The CDR3 is 15 residues long. Trimming at V came to 0 bases and at J to 7 bases, leaving 6 bases not matched to a gene. This chain's CDR3 is CASSQDRQGQQPQHF. The CDR3 DNA is TGCGCCAGCAGCCAAGATAGACAGGGTCAACAGCCCCAGCATTTT.

The chain links TRBV28 to TRBJ1-5; D is undetermined. The length of the CDR3 is 12 residues. V lost 3 bases to trimming and J lost 7 bases, with 7 bases between them. Germline V gives CDR1 MDHEN, CDR2 SYDVKM. CDR3 in amino acids: CASSFFGQPQHF. CDR3 bases: TGTGCCAGCAGTTTTTTCGGCCAGCCCCAGCATTTT.

V is TRBV27 and J is TRBJ1-2; D gene unclear. The CDR3 runs 16 residues. V lost 4 bases and J lost 4, with 19 bases in between. CDR1 and CDR2 (germline): MNHEY, SMNVEV (reference sequence). DNA for the CDR3: TGTGCCAGCAGTTCAACCGGGAGCCCCGTGTTCTATGGCTACACCTTC. Residues: CASSSTGSPVFYGYTF.

V and J are TRBV5-4 and TRBJ1-1; D is perhaps TRBD1 (6 bases). CDR1 SGHNT and CDR2 YYREEE come from the germline V gene (reference sequence). Trimming took 4 bases from V and 1 from J, leaving 11 bases between them. The CDR3 covers 14 residues. The CDR3 sequence: CASSPQGQNTEAFF. Written as DNA, the CDR3 is TGTGCCAGCAGCCCACAGGGTCAGAACACTGAAGCTTTCTTT.

The chain is built from TRBV28 and TRBJ1-2; 7 nucleotides align to TRBD1. Germline CDR1 reads MDHEN; CDR2 reads SYDVKM. This CDR3 region has 14 residues. The J segment lost 6 bases and the V segment lost 5 bases, leaving 9 bases of the junction unmatched. The CDR3 DNA sequence: TGTGCCAGCAGTACGTGGACAGGAAGGGATGGCTACACCTTC. Its protein is CASSTWTGRDGYTF.

This clone was seen only a few times. The gene calls are TRBV19 and TRBJ2-6; D not resolved. Germline V lookup: CDR1 LNHDA, CDR2 SQIVND (reference sequence). Trimming cost V 7 bases and J 4 bases, with 8 bases left between them. CDR3 length equals 13 residues. CDR3 nucleotides: TGTGCCAGTACAGGAGACGGGGCCAACGTCCTGACTTTC. As protein: CASTGDGANVLTF.

This rearrangement joins TRBV12-3 or TRBV12-4 to TRBJ1-5, with unresolved D. The ends were cut back, 3 bases at V and 5 bases at J, with 8 bases in the middle. The length of the CDR3 is 13 residues. Written as DNA, the CDR3 is TGTGCCAGCAGTTTTGGGTCGTATCAGCCCCAGCATTTT. Translating gives CASSFGSYQPQHF.

This clone was observed a few times. The rearrangement uses TRBV11-1 and TRBJ1-1, with D hard to call. CDR1 and CDR2 (germline): SGHAT, FQDESV (reference sequence). V lost 4 bases to trimming and J lost 5 bases, with 11 bases between them. The CDR3 covers 13 residues. CDR3 in DNA: TGTGCCAGCAGCTCCCGTGGAGGGACTGAAGCTTTCTTT. This gives the protein CASSSRGGTEAFF.

The V call is TRBV6-6, the J call TRBJ1-1, with TRBD1 matching 9 bases. This CDR3 contains 14 residues. Germline assignment: CDR1 MNHNY and CDR2 SVGAGI (reference sequence). V lost 7 bases to trimming and J lost 4 bases; unmatched junction nucleotides: 7. The CDR3 DNA sequence: TGTGCCAGCACCACAGGACAGGGGACCACTGAAGCTTTCTTT. Its protein product is CASTTGQGTTEAFF.

The J gene is TRBJ1-6, the V gene TRBV4-3, with no clear D. The CDR3 runs to 15 residues. Deletions cut 0 bases from V and 4 bases from J, with 7 bases between. Germline CDR1 and CDR2: LGHNA and YSLEER. The chain's CDR3 is CASSQEWDYNSPLHF. The CDR3 coding sequence is TGCGCCAGCAGCCAAGAATGGGATTATAATTCACCCCTCCACTTT.

This clone showed up just once. The rearrangement links TRBV29-1 to TRBJ2-1; D might be TRBD1 (5 bases). Trimming cost V 6 bases and J 0 bases, with 15 bases left between them. CDR1 and CDR2 from the germline V gene are SQVTM and ANQGSEA. The CDR3 runs 15 residues. This CDR3 is CSVPLTASSYNEQFF. CDR3 bases: TGCAGCGTCCCGCTGACAGCCAGCTCCTACAATGAGCAGTTCTTC.

In this sample, this clone turned up a few times. V is TRBV4-1 and J is TRBJ2-7, with TRBD2 matching 8 bases. Germline V gene data show CDR1 as MGHRA and CDR2 as YSYEKL. The CDR3 sequence is 17 residues long. V was pared by 2 bases and J by 0 bases, with 9 bases of the junction left unmatched. Here the CDR3 DNA reads TGCGCCAGCAGCCAAAGCCTAGCGGGCCCAAGCTCCTACGAGCAGTACTTC. Translated, it gives CASSQSLAGPSSYEQYF.